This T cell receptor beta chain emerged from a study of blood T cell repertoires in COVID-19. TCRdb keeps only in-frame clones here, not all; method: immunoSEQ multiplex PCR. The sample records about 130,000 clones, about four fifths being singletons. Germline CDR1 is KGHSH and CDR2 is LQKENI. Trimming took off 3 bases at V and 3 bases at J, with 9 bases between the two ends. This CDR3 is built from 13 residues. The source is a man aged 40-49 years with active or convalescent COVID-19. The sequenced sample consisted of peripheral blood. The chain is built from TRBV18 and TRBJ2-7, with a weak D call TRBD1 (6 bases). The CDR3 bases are TGTGCCAGCTCACCGACAGGAAGCTACGAGCAGTACTTC. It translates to CASSPTGSYEQYF.